These T cell receptor beta chains were read from a single sample in a study of beta chain features in type 1 diabetes. Sequencing was performed with immunoSEQ multiplex PCR; in TCRdb, only in-frame clones are kept and a portion is missing. The sample has a few hundred thousand clones; about 15% are singletons. Sequencing was performed on naive CD4+ T cells from blood. The receptors were gathered from a man younger than 40 with type 1 diabetes. The CDR3 runs from the conserved cysteine through the conserved F or W. The order of the fields is clone size, V gene, J gene, D gene, CDR3 protein, CDR3 DNA. D genes are given only for firm matches. Size is stated for part of the rows, as once, few or many counts, or as a class when the clone is expanded.

clone_size: .; v_call: TRBV6-1; j_call: TRBJ2-6; d_call: TRBD1; cdr3_aa: CASSEGTGVSGANVLTF; cdr3_nt: TGTGCCAGCAGTGAAGGGACAGGGGTTTCTGGGGCCAACGTCCTGACTTTC
clone_size: .; v_call: TRBV5-4; j_call: TRBJ1-2; d_call: .; cdr3_aa: CASSLNARLGAISYGYTF; cdr3_nt: TGTGCCAGCAGCTTGAATGCCCGACTGGGGGCGATTTCCTATGGCTACACCTTC
clone_size: few; v_call: TRBV9; j_call: TRBJ2-5; d_call: .; cdr3_aa: CASSVSLGGPGETQYF; cdr3_nt: TGTGCCAGCAGCGTTAGTCTGGGGGGGCCGGGAGAGACCCAGTACTTC
clone_size: .; v_call: TRBV14; j_call: TRBJ1-2; d_call: .; cdr3_aa: CASSQVGRTNYGYTF; cdr3_nt: TGTGCCAGCAGCCAAGTTGGGCGAACCAACTATGGCTACACCTTC
clone_size: .; v_call: TRBV5-1; j_call: TRBJ2-3; d_call: .; cdr3_aa: CASSLAGGLSDTQYF; cdr3_nt: TGCGCCAGCAGCTTGGCCGGCGGGTTAAGTGATACGCAGTATTTT
clone_size: .; v_call: TRBV5-4; j_call: TRBJ2-3; d_call: .; cdr3_aa: CARETVPSTDTQYF; cdr3_nt: TGTGCCAGAGAGACAGTGCCTAGCACAGATACGCAGTATTTT
clone_size: .; v_call: TRBV5-1; j_call: TRBJ2-7; d_call: TRBD2; cdr3_aa: CASSFTGGAPYEQYF; cdr3_nt: TGCGCCAGCAGCTTTACGGGAGGGGCACCCTACGAGCAGTACTTC
clone_size: .; v_call: TRBV6-5; j_call: TRBJ2-5; d_call: TRBD2; cdr3_aa: CASSESGRETQYF; cdr3_nt: TGTGCCAGCAGTGAGAGCGGGAGGGAGACCCAGTACTTC
clone_size: few; v_call: TRBV7-8; j_call: TRBJ1-2; d_call: .; cdr3_aa: CASSSTGTGYTF; cdr3_nt: TGTGCCAGCAGTTCTACAGGAACAGGCTACACCTTC
clone_size: few; v_call: TRBV30; j_call: TRBJ1-6; d_call: .; cdr3_aa: CAWSGLDNSPLHF; cdr3_nt: TGTGCCTGGAGTGGCCTAGATAATTCACCCCTCCACTTT
clone_size: .; v_call: TRBV7-2; j_call: TRBJ2-1; d_call: .; cdr3_aa: CASSSRSGSAFF; cdr3_nt: TGTGCCAGCAGCTCCCGGAGCGGATCTGCGTTCTTC
clone_size: few; v_call: TRBV30; j_call: TRBJ1-5; d_call: TRBD1; cdr3_aa: CAWSPTGVQPQHF; cdr3_nt: TGTGCCTGGAGCCCGACAGGGGTCCAGCCCCAGCATTTT
clone_size: .; v_call: TRBV19; j_call: TRBJ2-7; d_call: TRBD1; cdr3_aa: CASSMNRGDEQYF; cdr3_nt: TGTGCCAGTAGTATGAACAGGGGAGACGAGCAGTACTTC
clone_size: few; v_call: TRBV30; j_call: TRBJ2-7; d_call: .; cdr3_aa: CAWSPEALGHEQYF; cdr3_nt: TGTGCCTGGAGTCCGGAGGCCCTAGGGCACGAGCAGTACTTC
clone_size: .; v_call: TRBV5-1; j_call: TRBJ2-7; d_call: TRBD1; cdr3_aa: CASSPEGTGIYEQYF; cdr3_nt: TGCGCCAGCAGCCCGGAGGGGACAGGGATCTACGAGCAGTACTTC
clone_size: few; v_call: TRBV7-9; j_call: TRBJ2-7; d_call: TRBD2; cdr3_aa: CASSPGLAGGRQYF; cdr3_nt: TGTGCCAGCAGCCCGGGACTAGCGGGGGGCCGGCAGTACTTC
clone_size: .; v_call: TRBV15; j_call: TRBJ1-3; d_call: .; cdr3_aa: CATPGRETYGNTIYF; cdr3_nt: TGTGCCACTCCTGGGCGGGAAACGTACGGAAACACCATATATTTT
clone_size: .; v_call: TRBV25-1; j_call: TRBJ2-7; d_call: .; cdr3_aa: CASSRTAATYEQYF; cdr3_nt: TGTGCCAGCAGTCGGACAGCAGCCACCTACGAGCAGTACTTC
clone_size: .; v_call: TRBV7-2; j_call: TRBJ2-7; d_call: TRBD1; cdr3_aa: CASSLEADRYYEQYF; cdr3_nt: TGTGCCAGCAGCTTAGAGGCGGACAGGTACTACGAGCAGTACTTC
clone_size: .; v_call: TRBV7-2; j_call: TRBJ2-5; d_call: .; cdr3_aa: CASSSAGRGETQYF; cdr3_nt: TGTGCCAGCAGTTCAGCGGGCCGGGGGGAGACCCAGTACTTC
clone_size: .; v_call: TRBV6-6; j_call: TRBJ2-5; d_call: .; cdr3_aa: CASSYAGLEETQYF; cdr3_nt: TGTGCCAGCAGTTACGCGGGACTGGAAGAGACCCAGTACTTC
clone_size: .; v_call: TRBV6-5; j_call: TRBJ1-1; d_call: .; cdr3_aa: CASSYRERGTEAFF; cdr3_nt: TGTGCCAGCAGTTACCGAGAACGGGGCACTGAAGCTTTCTTT
clone_size: .; v_call: TRBV18; j_call: TRBJ1-1; d_call: .; cdr3_aa: CASSPGGAGINTEAFF; cdr3_nt: TGTGCCAGCTCACCAGGAGGGGCAGGGATCAACACTGAAGCTTTCTTT
clone_size: .; v_call: TRBV5-1; j_call: TRBJ1-1; d_call: TRBD1; cdr3_aa: CASSSTGGITEAFF; cdr3_nt: TGCGCCAGCAGCTCTACAGGGGGCATCACTGAAGCTTTCTTT
clone_size: .; v_call: TRBV5-4; j_call: TRBJ2-3; d_call: .; cdr3_aa: CASSLPTGKNTQYF; cdr3_nt: TGTGCCAGCAGCTTGCCTACAGGGAAGAATACGCAGTATTTT
clone_size: .; v_call: TRBV15; j_call: TRBJ2-1; d_call: TRBD2; cdr3_aa: CATSREYGLAGSNEQFF; cdr3_nt: TGTGCCACCAGCAGAGAATATGGTCTAGCGGGGAGCAATGAGCAGTTCTTC
clone_size: few; v_call: TRBV6-1; j_call: TRBJ2-7; d_call: TRBD2; cdr3_aa: CASTISGGVYEQYF; cdr3_nt: TGTGCCAGCACCATTAGCGGGGGTGTGTACGAGCAGTACTTC
clone_size: few; v_call: TRBV6-5; j_call: TRBJ2-7; d_call: TRBD1; cdr3_aa: CASSYAGTDGYEQYF; cdr3_nt: TGTGCCAGCAGTTACGCTGGGACAGACGGTTACGAGCAGTACTTC
clone_size: .; v_call: TRBV7-7; j_call: TRBJ2-5; d_call: TRBD1; cdr3_aa: CALGTGPETQYF; cdr3_nt: TGTGCACTAGGGACAGGTCCAGAGACCCAGTACTTC
clone_size: .; v_call: TRBV2; j_call: TRBJ2-3; d_call: TRBD2; cdr3_aa: CASSGLAGISTDTQYF; cdr3_nt: TGTGCCAGCTCAGGACTAGCGGGGATTAGCACAGATACGCAGTATTTT
clone_size: few; v_call: TRBV4-2; j_call: TRBJ1-4; d_call: .; cdr3_aa: CASSLSWGENEKLFF; cdr3_nt: TGTGCCAGCAGCCTCAGTTGGGGGGAAAATGAAAAACTGTTTTTT
clone_size: .; v_call: TRBV9; j_call: TRBJ2-2; d_call: TRBD2; cdr3_aa: CASSRLAPGELFF; cdr3_nt: TGTGCCAGCAGTAGACTAGCTCCCGGGGAGCTGTTTTTT
clone_size: few; v_call: TRBV5-1; j_call: TRBJ2-2; d_call: .; cdr3_aa: CASRPYPYTGELFF; cdr3_nt: TGCGCCAGCAGACCCTACCCCTACACCGGGGAGCTGTTTTTT
clone_size: .; v_call: TRBV4-1; j_call: TRBJ1-1; d_call: TRBD1; cdr3_aa: CASSLQTGRNTEAFF; cdr3_nt: TGCGCCAGCAGCCTTCAGACAGGGCGGAACACTGAAGCTTTCTTT
clone_size: .; v_call: TRBV11-1; j_call: TRBJ1-2; d_call: .; cdr3_aa: CASSLGTDYGYTF; cdr3_nt: TGTGCCAGCAGCTTAGGAACAGACTATGGCTACACCTTC
clone_size: .; v_call: TRBV15; j_call: TRBJ1-1; d_call: .; cdr3_aa: CATSRDHGLTEAFF; cdr3_nt: TGTGCCACCAGCAGAGATCATGGGCTCACTGAAGCTTTCTTT
clone_size: .; v_call: TRBV10-3; j_call: TRBJ2-1; d_call: TRBD1; cdr3_aa: CAIRQGADNEQFF; cdr3_nt: TGTGCCATCCGACAGGGGGCCGACAATGAGCAGTTCTTC
clone_size: .; v_call: TRBV2; j_call: TRBJ1-5; d_call: TRBD1; cdr3_aa: CASSLGQLSSNQPQHF; cdr3_nt: TGTGCCAGCAGTTTGGGACAGCTCTCTAGCAATCAGCCCCAGCATTTT
clone_size: few; v_call: TRBV5-4; j_call: TRBJ2-7; d_call: TRBD1; cdr3_aa: CASSHRAGGGYEQYF; cdr3_nt: TGTGCCAGCAGCCACAGAGCAGGGGGCGGTTACGAGCAGTACTTC
clone_size: few; v_call: TRBV7-9; j_call: TRBJ2-7; d_call: .; cdr3_aa: CASSLPAGREQYF; cdr3_nt: TGTGCCAGCAGCTTACCCGCAGGGCGGGAGCAGTACTTC
clone_size: few; v_call: TRBV6-5; j_call: TRBJ1-1; d_call: TRBD1; cdr3_aa: CASNYYRGRTEAFF; cdr3_nt: TGTGCCAGCAATTATTACAGGGGGCGCACTGAAGCTTTCTTT
clone_size: .; v_call: TRBV7-9; j_call: TRBJ2-1; d_call: .; cdr3_aa: CASSLVEGRGEQFF; cdr3_nt: TGTGCCAGCAGCTTAGTGGAGGGTCGAGGTGAGCAGTTCTTC
clone_size: .; v_call: TRBV18; j_call: TRBJ1-2; d_call: TRBD1; cdr3_aa: CASSLDRLPGYTF; cdr3_nt: TGTGCCAGCTCACTGGACAGGCTACCTGGCTACACCTTC
clone_size: few; v_call: TRBV7-9; j_call: TRBJ2-1; d_call: .; cdr3_aa: CAIAGARSSYNEQFF; cdr3_nt: TGTGCCATCGCGGGCGCGCGTAGCTCCTACAATGAGCAGTTCTTC
clone_size: .; v_call: TRBV4-2; j_call: TRBJ2-3; d_call: TRBD2; cdr3_aa: CASSQAFGGGLTDTQYF; cdr3_nt: TGTGCCAGCAGCCAAGCTTTCGGGGGGGGCTTGACAGATACGCAGTATTTT
clone_size: .; v_call: TRBV9; j_call: TRBJ2-3; d_call: TRBD2; cdr3_aa: CASSPRGERGSTDTQYF; cdr3_nt: TGTGCCAGCAGCCCCCGAGGGGAGCGGGGAAGCACAGATACGCAGTATTTT
clone_size: .; v_call: TRBV5-1; j_call: TRBJ2-3; d_call: TRBD1; cdr3_aa: CASSPGQGFIDTQYF; cdr3_nt: TGCGCCAGCAGCCCAGGACAGGGGTTCATCGATACGCAGTATTTT
clone_size: few; v_call: TRBV18; j_call: TRBJ2-3; d_call: .; cdr3_aa: CASSPQQAGTPRDTDTQYF; cdr3_nt: TGTGCCAGCTCACCACAGCAAGCGGGGACACCCCGCGACACAGATACGCAGTATTTT
clone_size: few; v_call: TRBV5-6; j_call: TRBJ1-6; d_call: TRBD1; cdr3_aa: CASSFLDRDNSPLHF; cdr3_nt: TGTGCCAGCAGCTTTCTCGACAGGGATAATTCACCCCTCCACTTT
clone_size: few; v_call: TRBV21-1; j_call: TRBJ1-4; d_call: .; cdr3_aa: CASSKRQAEKLFF; cdr3_nt: TGTGCCAGCAGCAAAAGACAGGCCGAAAAACTGTTTTTT
clone_size: .; v_call: TRBV30; j_call: TRBJ2-1; d_call: TRBD1; cdr3_aa: CAWSARDRGLPEQFF; cdr3_nt: TGTGCCTGGAGCGCCAGGGACAGGGGGCTGCCTGAGCAGTTCTTC
clone_size: few; v_call: TRBV10-3; j_call: TRBJ2-5; d_call: TRBD2; cdr3_aa: CAISGTSGGTYQETQYF; cdr3_nt: TGTGCCATCAGTGGGACTAGCGGGGGGACCTACCAAGAGACCCAGTACTTC
clone_size: .; v_call: TRBV18; j_call: TRBJ1-1; d_call: .; cdr3_aa: CASSPTENTEAFF; cdr3_nt: TGTGCCAGCTCACCCACTGAGAACACTGAAGCTTTCTTT
clone_size: .; v_call: TRBV16; j_call: TRBJ1-5; d_call: .; cdr3_aa: CASSPVERGASQPQHF; cdr3_nt: TGTGCCAGCAGCCCTGTCGAGCGGGGGGCGAGTCAGCCCCAGCATTTT
clone_size: few; v_call: TRBV14; j_call: TRBJ2-2; d_call: .; cdr3_aa: CASSRRGLLNTGELFF; cdr3_nt: TGTGCCAGCAGCCGACGTGGACTCTTGAACACCGGGGAGCTGTTTTTT